These T cell receptor beta chains were read from a single sample in a study of blood T cell repertoires in COVID-19. Libraries were prepared by immunoSEQ multiplex PCR; TCRdb keeps only in-frame clonotypes and omits some of them. The repertoire includes 13,000 to 15,000 clones, approximately 87% of them detected once, and about a third sits in the top ten. The sequencing sample was made of peripheral blood. The receptors come from a human donor in a cohort sampled during active COVID-19. Both conserved end residues are part of each CDR3. D genes are given only for firm matches. A row's size may be missing; if present it is once, few, many or a size class.

CDR3 DNA: TGTGCCAGCAGCCAAGAACCCAAGGGGTTCGAAGGGACTTTCTTT
CDR3 protein: CASSQEPKGFEGTFF
D gene: -
V gene: TRBV4-2
J gene: TRBJ1-1
CDR3 length: 15
clone size: -

CDR3 DNA: TGTGCCAGCAGCAGACTAGTAGACGGGGATACGCAGTATTTT
CDR3 protein: CASSRLVDGDTQYF
D gene: -
V gene: TRBV6-2/TRBV6-3
J gene: TRBJ2-3
CDR3 length: 14
clone size: -

CDR3 DNA: TGCGCCAGCAGCTTGGCGGAGGGAAGTGGTGAAAAACTGTTTTTT
CDR3 protein: CASSLAEGSGEKLFF
D gene: -
V gene: TRBV5-1
J gene: TRBJ1-4
CDR3 length: 15
clone size: -

CDR3 DNA: TGTGCCAGCAGTGACGGGGGACTAGCGGGGACCGGGGAGCTGTTTTTT
CDR3 protein: CASSDGGLAGTGELFF
D gene: TRBD2
V gene: TRBV6-4
J gene: TRBJ2-2
CDR3 length: 16
clone size: few

CDR3 DNA: TGTGCCCTCCAGAGCGGTACCGGGGAGCTGTTTTTT
CDR3 protein: CALQSGTGELFF
D gene: -
V gene: TRBV10-3
J gene: TRBJ2-2
CDR3 length: 12
clone size: -

CDR3 DNA: TGTGCCAGTAGTATTGGAGGGTCTGGTGGCTACACCTTC
CDR3 protein: CASSIGGSGGYTF
D gene: -
V gene: TRBV19
J gene: TRBJ1-2
CDR3 length: 13
clone size: -

CDR3 DNA: TGTGCCAGCCAACGGACAGGGAGGGACGTAGGGGGCTACACCTTC
CDR3 protein: CASQRTGRDVGGYTF
D gene: TRBD1
V gene: TRBV6-5
J gene: TRBJ1-2
CDR3 length: 15
clone size: -

CDR3 DNA: TGTGCCAGCAGTTACGTGGGGGGAGCACGCGACACCGGGGAGCTGTTTTTT
CDR3 protein: CASSYVGGARDTGELFF
D gene: -
V gene: TRBV6-7
J gene: TRBJ2-2
CDR3 length: 17
clone size: few

CDR3 DNA: TGTGCCAGCAGTTTTAAAGGCGGGAGCCAAGAGACCCAGTACTTC
CDR3 protein: CASSFKGGSQETQYF
D gene: TRBD2
V gene: TRBV28
J gene: TRBJ2-5
CDR3 length: 15
clone size: -

CDR3 DNA: TGCAGTGCAGGCAGGGGCACTGAAGCTTTCTTT
CDR3 protein: CSAGRGTEAFF
D gene: -
V gene: TRBV20-1
J gene: TRBJ1-1
CDR3 length: 11
clone size: -

CDR3 DNA: TGTGCCGGCAGGGGTGAGGGCAATCAGCCCCAGCATTTT
CDR3 protein: CAGRGEGNQPQHF
D gene: -
V gene: TRBV2
J gene: TRBJ1-5
CDR3 length: 13
clone size: -

CDR3 DNA: TGTGCCATCAGTGTCCAGGGGGGCTCTGGCTACACCTTC
CDR3 protein: CAISVQGGSGYTF
D gene: TRBD1
V gene: TRBV10-3
J gene: TRBJ1-2
CDR3 length: 13
clone size: few

CDR3 DNA: TGTGCCAGCAGTCTGAAGACAGGCGGCTACACCTTC
CDR3 protein: CASSLKTGGYTF
D gene: -
V gene: TRBV6-5
J gene: TRBJ1-2
CDR3 length: 12
clone size: few

CDR3 DNA: TGTGCCAGCTCACCACCGGACAGGGCAGGATCCTACGAGCAGTACTTC
CDR3 protein: CASSPPDRAGSYEQYF
D gene: TRBD1
V gene: TRBV18
J gene: TRBJ2-7
CDR3 length: 16
clone size: -

CDR3 DNA: TGTGCCAGCAGCCAAGCGCAGGTTTCCAATTCACCCCTCCACTTT
CDR3 protein: CASSQAQVSNSPLHF
D gene: -
V gene: TRBV3-1/TRBV3-2
J gene: TRBJ1-6
CDR3 length: 15
clone size: -

CDR3 DNA: TGTGCCAGCAGCTTAGAAGCGGGGGGGCTCACAGATACGCAGTATTTT
CDR3 protein: CASSLEAGGLTDTQYF
D gene: TRBD2
V gene: TRBV13
J gene: TRBJ2-3
CDR3 length: 16
clone size: -

CDR3 DNA: TGCGCCAGCAGCCAAGATAGGAACGAGGGAAGCTACGAGCAGTACTTC
CDR3 protein: CASSQDRNEGSYEQYF
D gene: -
V gene: TRBV4-1
J gene: TRBJ2-7
CDR3 length: 16
clone size: -

CDR3 DNA: TGTGCCAGCAGCTTGGGACAGGAGAACACTGAAGCTTTCTTT
CDR3 protein: CASSLGQENTEAFF
D gene: -
V gene: TRBV5-6
J gene: TRBJ1-1
CDR3 length: 14
clone size: -

CDR3 DNA: TGTGCCAGCAGTTACCAACGGACAGGGACTGGTTTCGCCTACGAGCAGTACTTC
CDR3 protein: CASSYQRTGTGFAYEQYF
D gene: TRBD1
V gene: TRBV6-2/TRBV6-3
J gene: TRBJ2-7
CDR3 length: 18
clone size: -

CDR3 DNA: TGTGCCAGCAGCTTTTATTCGGGGGGCGATCAGCCCCAGCATTTT
CDR3 protein: CASSFYSGGDQPQHF
D gene: -
V gene: TRBV7-9
J gene: TRBJ1-5
CDR3 length: 15
clone size: -

CDR3 DNA: TGTGCCAGCAGCCCGGGGGGAGGGAGCACTGAAGCTTTCTTT
CDR3 protein: CASSPGGGSTEAFF
D gene: -
V gene: TRBV5-4
J gene: TRBJ1-1
CDR3 length: 14
clone size: -

CDR3 DNA: TGCGCCAGCAGCCTCAGGGGTCTCAAGAACACTGAAGCTTTCTTT
CDR3 protein: CASSLRGLKNTEAFF
D gene: -
V gene: TRBV5-1
J gene: TRBJ1-1
CDR3 length: 15
clone size: -

CDR3 DNA: TGTGCCGGCGAGGGAGCGGGGTCCTACAATGAGCAGTTCTTC
CDR3 protein: CAGEGAGSYNEQFF
D gene: TRBD2
V gene: TRBV7-9
J gene: TRBJ2-1
CDR3 length: 14
clone size: few

CDR3 DNA: TGTGCCAGCAGCCAGGGAGGACTAGCTGAATACGAGCAGTACTTC
CDR3 protein: CASSQGGLAEYEQYF
D gene: TRBD2
V gene: TRBV3-1/TRBV3-2
J gene: TRBJ2-7
CDR3 length: 15
clone size: -

CDR3 DNA: TGTGCCAGCAACCCCCCAGGACTAGCGGGGGTGACAGATACGCAGTATTTT
CDR3 protein: CASNPPGLAGVTDTQYF
D gene: TRBD2
V gene: TRBV28
J gene: TRBJ2-3
CDR3 length: 17
clone size: -

CDR3 DNA: TGTGCCACCAGCAGGGCAATAGGTTTTGCGGATAACTATGGCTACACCTTC
CDR3 protein: CATSRAIGFADNYGYTF
D gene: -
V gene: TRBV15
J gene: TRBJ1-2
CDR3 length: 17
clone size: -

CDR3 DNA: TGCGCCAGCAGCCCGAGACTAGCGGGAGACTCGGACGAGCAGTTCTTC
CDR3 protein: CASSPRLAGDSDEQFF
D gene: TRBD2
V gene: TRBV4-3
J gene: TRBJ2-1
CDR3 length: 16
clone size: -

CDR3 DNA: TGTGCCAGCAGCTCCGCCCTACGGGATGAGCAGTTCTTC
CDR3 protein: CASSSALRDEQFF
D gene: -
V gene: TRBV7-2
J gene: TRBJ2-1
CDR3 length: 13
clone size: -

CDR3 DNA: TGTGCCAGCGCTAGCCGTCCCTACAATGAGCAGTTCTTC
CDR3 protein: CASASRPYNEQFF
D gene: -
V gene: TRBV27
J gene: TRBJ2-1
CDR3 length: 13
clone size: -

CDR3 DNA: TGTGCCAGCAGCTTAGATCCTAGCGTCCACGAGCAGTACTTC
CDR3 protein: CASSLDPSVHEQYF
D gene: -
V gene: TRBV11-3
J gene: TRBJ2-7
CDR3 length: 14
clone size: -

CDR3 DNA: TGTGCCAGCAGTTACTCACACGAGAACACTGAAGCTTTCTTT
CDR3 protein: CASSYSHENTEAFF
D gene: -
V gene: TRBV6-5
J gene: TRBJ1-1
CDR3 length: 14
clone size: -

CDR3 DNA: TGTGCCACCAGCAGAGACTTCGAGGTTACCATGAATTCACCCCTCCACTTT
CDR3 protein: CATSRDFEVTMNSPLHF
D gene: -
V gene: TRBV15
J gene: TRBJ1-6
CDR3 length: 17
clone size: -

CDR3 DNA: TGTGCCAGTAGTCCCCGTCCCGGGACTAGCAGGAGCTCCTACAATGAGCAGTTCTTC
CDR3 protein: CASSPRPGTSRSSYNEQFF
D gene: TRBD2
V gene: TRBV19
J gene: TRBJ2-1
CDR3 length: 19
clone size: -

CDR3 DNA: TGTGCCAGCAGGGACAGGGGACAAGAGACCCAGTACTTC
CDR3 protein: CASRDRGQETQYF
D gene: TRBD1
V gene: TRBV28
J gene: TRBJ2-5
CDR3 length: 13
clone size: -

CDR3 DNA: TGCAGCGTGGCACCGGGACTTTACAATGAGCAGTTCTTC
CDR3 protein: CSVAPGLYNEQFF
D gene: -
V gene: TRBV29-1
J gene: TRBJ2-1
CDR3 length: 13
clone size: -

CDR3 DNA: TGTGCCAGCAGACCTACAGGGATCTACGAGCAGTACTTC
CDR3 protein: CASRPTGIYEQYF
D gene: -
V gene: TRBV7-2
J gene: TRBJ2-7
CDR3 length: 13
clone size: -

CDR3 DNA: TGTGCCAGCAGTGACCGGGGTGAAAAACTGTTTTTT
CDR3 protein: CASSDRGEKLFF
D gene: -
V gene: TRBV2
J gene: TRBJ1-4
CDR3 length: 12
clone size: once

CDR3 DNA: TGTGCCAGCAGTTCTGTCGGGGAGGACGACAATGAGCAGTTCTTC
CDR3 protein: CASSSVGEDDNEQFF
D gene: -
V gene: TRBV28
J gene: TRBJ2-1
CDR3 length: 15
clone size: -

CDR3 DNA: TGTGCCACTGGGGACAGGGGTGTCACCGGGGAGCTGTTTTTT
CDR3 protein: CATGDRGVTGELFF
D gene: TRBD1
V gene: TRBV10-3
J gene: TRBJ2-2
CDR3 length: 14
clone size: -

CDR3 DNA: TGTGCCAGCAGCTTGACTAGCTACGAGCAGTACTTC
CDR3 protein: CASSLTSYEQYF
D gene: -
V gene: TRBV14
J gene: TRBJ2-7
CDR3 length: 12
clone size: -

CDR3 DNA: TGTGCCAGCAGCTTAGGGGAGGTCAGGGAAGCTTTCTTT
CDR3 protein: CASSLGEVREAFF
D gene: -
V gene: TRBV7-9
J gene: TRBJ1-1
CDR3 length: 13
clone size: -

CDR3 DNA: TGTGCCAGCAGCTACCTGCTACGGACTTCCCCCTATGGCTACACCTTC
CDR3 protein: CASSYLLRTSPYGYTF
D gene: -
V gene: TRBV3-1/TRBV3-2
J gene: TRBJ1-2
CDR3 length: 16
clone size: -

CDR3 DNA: TGTGCCAGCAGCTTAGTGGCAAACTATGGCTACACCTTC
CDR3 protein: CASSLVANYGYTF
D gene: -
V gene: TRBV7-8
J gene: TRBJ1-2
CDR3 length: 13
clone size: -

CDR3 DNA: TGTGCCAGCAGCTTAGGGAAAGGGCGAGGGTCCTACAATGAGCAGTTCTTC
CDR3 protein: CASSLGKGRGSYNEQFF
D gene: -
V gene: TRBV7-8
J gene: TRBJ2-1
CDR3 length: 17
clone size: -

CDR3 DNA: TGTGCCAGCAGCTCCCTACAGGGGAGCACCGGGGAGCTGTTTTTT
CDR3 protein: CASSSLQGSTGELFF
D gene: TRBD1
V gene: TRBV5-6
J gene: TRBJ2-2
CDR3 length: 15
clone size: -

CDR3 DNA: TGTGCCAGCCGTCGACAGGGGGACTACGAGCAGTACTTC
CDR3 protein: CASRRQGDYEQYF
D gene: -
V gene: TRBV21-1
J gene: TRBJ2-7
CDR3 length: 13
clone size: once

CDR3 DNA: TGCGCCAGCGGTCCGGGACAGGGGGCTTACGAGCAGTACTTC
CDR3 protein: CASGPGQGAYEQYF
D gene: TRBD1
V gene: TRBV5-1
J gene: TRBJ2-7
CDR3 length: 14
clone size: -

CDR3 DNA: TGTGCCAGCAGCTTAGGCTTTATTGGACAGCAAAATTCACCCCTCCACTTT
CDR3 protein: CASSLGFIGQQNSPLHF
D gene: -
V gene: TRBV11-2
J gene: TRBJ1-6
CDR3 length: 17
clone size: -

CDR3 DNA: TGTGCCTCTTCTTGGCCCGGGACAGGACCCGCTGAAGCTTTCTTT
CDR3 protein: CASSWPGTGPAEAFF
D gene: TRBD1
V gene: TRBV6-5
J gene: TRBJ1-1
CDR3 length: 15
clone size: -

CDR3 DNA: TGTGCCAGCAGAAACAGGGGGGTGGCTTTCTTT
CDR3 protein: CASRNRGVAFF
D gene: TRBD1
V gene: TRBV5-4
J gene: TRBJ1-1
CDR3 length: 11
clone size: once

CDR3 DNA: TGTGCCAGCAGCGGGGGCACAGGGTCTGGGGCCAACGTCCTGACTTTC
CDR3 protein: CASSGGTGSGANVLTF
D gene: -
V gene: TRBV9
J gene: TRBJ2-6
CDR3 length: 16
clone size: once

CDR3 DNA: TGTGCCAGCTCACCTTTTTCGGCTAGCGGGGGACAGAACACCGGGGAGCTGTTTTTT
CDR3 protein: CASSPFSASGGQNTGELFF
D gene: TRBD2
V gene: TRBV18
J gene: TRBJ2-2
CDR3 length: 19
clone size: few

CDR3 DNA: TGTGCCAGCTCACCGGAGGCAGGGGGGAGCACTGAAGCTTTCTTT
CDR3 protein: CASSPEAGGSTEAFF
D gene: TRBD1
V gene: TRBV18
J gene: TRBJ1-1
CDR3 length: 15
clone size: -

CDR3 DNA: TGTGCCAGCAGTTCAGGGACAGGGGGAAAATCACCCCTCCACTTT
CDR3 protein: CASSSGTGGKSPLHF
D gene: TRBD1
V gene: TRBV28
J gene: TRBJ1-6
CDR3 length: 15
clone size: -

CDR3 DNA: TGTGCCAGCAGTGAACAGAATCAGCCCCAGCATTTT
CDR3 protein: CASSEQNQPQHF
D gene: -
V gene: TRBV25-1
J gene: TRBJ1-5
CDR3 length: 12
clone size: -

CDR3 DNA: TGTGCCACCAGCGCCCTGGACAGGACGAACACTGAAGCTTTCTTT
CDR3 protein: CATSALDRTNTEAFF
D gene: TRBD1
V gene: TRBV15
J gene: TRBJ1-1
CDR3 length: 15
clone size: -

CDR3 DNA: TGTGCCAGCAGTGAAAGACTAGCGGGAGAGGTAGTCCCGTTCTTC
CDR3 protein: CASSERLAGEVVPFF
D gene: TRBD2
V gene: TRBV6-1
J gene: TRBJ2-1
CDR3 length: 15
clone size: -

CDR3 DNA: TGTGCCAGCAGCTTGGACAGTGGAGGAGAGACCCAGTACTTC
CDR3 protein: CASSLDSGGETQYF
D gene: -
V gene: TRBV5-4
J gene: TRBJ2-5
CDR3 length: 14
clone size: -

CDR3 DNA: TGTGCCAGCAGTTTTCAGGCCCAGCCCCAGCATTTT
CDR3 protein: CASSFQAQPQHF
D gene: -
V gene: TRBV12-3/TRBV12-4
J gene: TRBJ1-5
CDR3 length: 12
clone size: -